This entry lists 18 T cell receptor beta chains sequenced from one sample in a study of T cells after yellow fever vaccination. TCRdb re-derived calls from the 5' RACE reads in MiXCR, one entry per CDR3 protein. The repertoire includes more than 250,000 distinct CDR3 sequences, around 7.3% of them detected once, and 15% to 20% sits in the top ten. The sequenced sample was PBMCs, obtained approximately 47 days after the first yellow fever vaccination. The receptors were gathered from a man aged 18 to 29 who received the YFV17D yellow fever vaccine.

The V call is TRBV6-2 or TRBV6-3, the J call TRBJ2-2; the match to TRBD1 covers 8 bases. V trimming: 2 bases; J trimming: 2 bases; junction bases outside the gene matches: 10. The CDR3 is made up of 18 amino acids. Germline-derived CDR1 and CDR2 are MNHEY and SVGEGT. CDR3 bases: TGTGCCAGCAGTTACCCCAGTGGGACAGGACTTAACACCGGGGAGCTGTTTTTT. Protein product: CASSYPSGTGLNTGELFF.

The sample holds a few counts of this clonotype. This chain links TRBV27 with TRBJ2-7; the match to TRBD1 covers 7 bases. The CDR3 covers 16 residues. The germline gives CDR1 MNHEY, CDR2 SMNVEV (reference sequence). Trimming at V came to 3 bases and at J to 2 bases, leaving 10 bases not matched to a gene. Here the CDR3 reads CASSLGADRAAYEQYF. The CDR3 nucleotides read TGTGCCAGCAGTTTGGGAGCCGACAGGGCGGCCTACGAGCAGTACTTC.

The chain combines TRBV2 with TRBJ2-7, with D possibly TRBD1 on 5 matching bases. The V end was cut by 6 bases, the J end by 3 bases, with 12 bases between. This CDR3 spans 13 amino acids. CDR1 is SNHLY and CDR2 is FYNNEI in the germline V gene. CDR3 bases: TGTGCCAGCAGAACGACAGCATACTACGAGCAGTACTTC. Residues: CASRTTAYYEQYF. Full variable domain (outside the CDR3, taken from reference TRBV2 and TRBJ2-7): EPEVTQTPSHQVTQMGQEVILRCVPISNHLYFYWYRQILGQKVEFLVSFYNNEISEKSEIFDDQFSVERPDGSNFTLKIRSTKLEDSAMYFCASRTTAYYEQYFGPGTRLTVT.

This clonotype was detected only a few times. J is TRBJ2-7 and V is TRBV4-3; D uncertain. Germline V CDR1 and CDR2: LGHNA, YSLEER. The V end was cut by 0 bases, the J end by 5 bases, with 11 bases between. The CDR3 runs to 14 residues. Here the CDR3 reads CASSQETAADEQYF. CDR3 sequence (DNA): TGCGCCAGCAGCCAAGAAACAGCCGCGGACGAGCAGTACTTC.

This clonotype was seen repeatedly, ten times or more. This chain links TRBV5-1 with TRBJ2-7; the match to TRBD2 covers 7 bases. V shed 0 bases, J shed 4 bases, and the junction held 1 base outside the gene matches. The CDR3 loop spans 13 amino acids. Germline V lookup: CDR1 SGHRS, CDR2 YFSETQ. In nucleotides, the CDR3 is TGCGCCAGCAGCTTGGTGGGAGGGTACGAGCAGTACTTC. Its protein is CASSLVGGYEQYF. The complete variable domain, with remaining parts taken from reference TRBV5-1 and TRBJ2-7, reads KAGVTQTPRYLIKTRGQQVTLSCSPISGHRSVSWYQQTPGQGLQFLFEYFSETQRNKGNFPGRFSGRQFSNSRSEMNVSTLELGDSALYLCASSLVGGYEQYFGPGTRLTVT.

The chain uses TRBV12-3 or TRBV12-4 and TRBJ2-1; D not resolved. The CDR3 runs to 11 residues. Trimming pared 8 bases from V and 2 bases from J, leaving 4 bases between. The CDR3 here is CASGAYNEQFF. In DNA, the CDR3 is TGTGCCAGCGGGGCCTACAATGAGCAGTTCTTC.

V is TRBV5-4 and J is TRBJ1-2; 7 nucleotides agree with TRBD1. J gave up 8 bases and V 4 bases, and 8 bases lay outside the gene matches. This CDR3 is 13 amino acids long. Germline values: CDR1 SGHNT, CDR2 YYREEE (reference sequence). The CDR3 nucleotides are TGTGCCAGCAGCGTCGACCAGGGGGGAGGCTACACCTTC. Its protein product is CASSVDQGGGYTF.

In DNA, the CDR3 is TGTGCCAGCAGCTCAGGGGTCACCAACAATGAGCAGTTCTTC. Protein sequence: CASSSGVTNNEQFF. The chain joins TRBV7-3 to TRBJ2-1; maybe TRBD1 (6 bases). The germline gives CDR1 SGHTA, CDR2 FQGTGA. There are 14 residues in the CDR3. Trimming cost V 4 bases and J 5 bases, with 12 bases left between them.

This clonotype was observed a few times. The chain links TRBV5-4 to TRBJ2-7; D possibly corresponds to TRBD1 (5 bases). V lost 2 bases, J lost 5 bases, and 11 bases lay in between. The CDR3 covers 13 residues. Germline-derived CDR1 and CDR2 are SGHNT and YYREEE (reference sequence). CDR3 DNA: TGTGCCAGCAGCTTTACAGGTTCCCACGAGCAGTACGTC. Residues: CASSFTGSHEQYV.

The rearrangement joins TRBV12-3 or TRBV12-4 to TRBJ2-2, with a tentative D call TRBD2 (7 bases). The CDR3 covers 16 residues. Trimming stripped 2 bases from V and 2 bases from J, with 12 bases between. CDR3: CASSLFGGPNTGELFF. The CDR3, as DNA: TGTGCCAGCAGTTTATTCGGGGGGCCTAACACCGGGGAGCTGTTTTTT.

This clonotype was seen repeatedly, ten times or more. This rearrangement joins TRBV4-1 to TRBJ1-2, with a tentative D call TRBD1 (6 bases). Germline CDR1 and CDR2: MGHRA and YSYEKL. V was pared by 4 bases and J by 10 bases, with 22 bases between. CDR3 length equals 15 residues. CDR3 sequence: CASSLLRLGQRTYTF. CDR3 in DNA: TGCGCCAGCAGCCTGTTACGTCTCGGACAGCGTACCTACACCTTC.

The V call is TRBV5-1, the J call TRBJ2-4; TRBD1 agrees at 8 bases. V dropped 4 bases and J dropped 2; count of bases not matched to a gene: 5. CDR1 and CDR2 (germline): SGHRS, YFSETQ. This CDR3 region has 15 residues. The CDR3 sequence: CASSRGQVTKNIQYF. CDR3 in DNA: TGCGCCAGCAGCAGGGGACAGGTCACCAAAAACATTCAGTACTTC.

This clonotype occurred many times. The chain has TRBV5-1 and TRBJ1-3; no reliable D call. The CDR3 spans 17 residues. CDR1 is SGHRS and CDR2 is YFSETQ in the germline V gene. V shed 0 bases and J shed 4 bases, with 17 bases lying between them. CDR3 nucleotide sequence: TGCGCCAGCAGCTTGGACGCCGCGGGCGCATTCGGAAACACCATATATTTT. Its translation is CASSLDAAGAFGNTIYF. Full variable domain (missing parts from reference TRBV5-1 and TRBJ1-3): KAGVTQTPRYLIKTRGQQVTLSCSPISGHRSVSWYQQTPGQGLQFLFEYFSETQRNKGNFPGRFSGRQFSNSRSEMNVSTLELGDSALYLCASSLDAAGAFGNTIYFGEGSWLTVV.

Remarks on this clonotype: The junction differs from germline at one of its ends, possibly a read error. J is TRBJ1-2 and V is TRBV4-1; 7 nucleotides line up with TRBD1. The CDR3 loop spans 16 amino acids. From germline, CDR1 is MGHRA and CDR2 YSYEKL. The CDR3 here is CASSQAQGTVNCGYTF. The CDR3 DNA sequence: TGCGCCAGCAGCCAGGCACAGGGGACCGTTAACTGTGGCTACACCTTC.

Many counts were recorded for this clonotype. V is TRBV6-1 and J is TRBJ1-5, with D perhaps matching TRBD1 (6 bases). V lost 5 bases and J lost 0, with 11 bases in between. Germline V lookup: CDR1 MNHNS, CDR2 SASEGT. The CDR3 spans 15 residues. In DNA form, the CDR3 reads TGTGCCAGCAGTACGCAGGGGTATAGCAATCAGCCCCAGCATTTT. Protein sequence: CASSTQGYSNQPQHF.

V and J are TRBV5-1 and TRBJ1-4; TRBD1 is a possible D gene (6 bases). V was trimmed by 3 bases and J by 8 bases, leaving 11 bases between them. Germline V gene lookup returns CDR1 SGHRS and CDR2 YFSETQ. The CDR3 loop spans 13 amino acids. Here the CDR3 DNA reads TGCGCCAGCAGCTGGGACACGGGAGAAAAACTGTTTTTT. Protein: CASSWDTGEKLFF.

The chain combines TRBV4-1 with TRBJ2-5, with TRBD2 matching 8 bases. The CDR3 has 16 amino acids. V shed 3 bases, J shed 4 bases, and the junction held 10 bases outside the gene matches. The germline V gene encodes CDR1 MGHRA and CDR2 YSYEKL. For the CDR3, the DNA is TGCGCCAGCAGCCAGGGATTCAGGACTAGCAGAGAGACCCAGTACTTC. Translated: CASSQGFRTSRETQYF.

This clonotype was seen more than once but under ten times. The CDR3 sequence is CSVVRPPGELFF. The CDR3 DNA sequence: TGCAGCGTTGTTCGGCCCCCAGGGGAGCTGTTTTTT. The chain combines TRBV29-1 with TRBJ2-2; D call uncertain. Trimming shortened V by 4 bases and J by 8 bases, and 11 bases separated the two germline ends. The CDR3 totals 12 residues. CDR1 is SQVTM and CDR2 is ANQGSEA in the germline V gene.